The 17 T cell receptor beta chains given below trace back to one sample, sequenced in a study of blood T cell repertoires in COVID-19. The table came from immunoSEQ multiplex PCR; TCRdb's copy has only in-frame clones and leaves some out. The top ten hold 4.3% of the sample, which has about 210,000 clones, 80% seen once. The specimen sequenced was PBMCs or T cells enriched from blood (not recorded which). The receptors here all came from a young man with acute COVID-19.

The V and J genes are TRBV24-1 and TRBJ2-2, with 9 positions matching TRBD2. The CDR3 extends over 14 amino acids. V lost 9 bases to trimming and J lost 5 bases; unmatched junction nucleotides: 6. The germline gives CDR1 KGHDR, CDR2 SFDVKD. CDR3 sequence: CATEAGGPTGELFF. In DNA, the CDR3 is TGTGCCACCGAGGCGGGGGGGCCAACCGGGGAGCTGTTTTTT.

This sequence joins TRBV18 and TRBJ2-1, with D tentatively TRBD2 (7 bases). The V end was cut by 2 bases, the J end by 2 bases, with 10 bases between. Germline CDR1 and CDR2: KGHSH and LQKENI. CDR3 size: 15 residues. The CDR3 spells CASSPTGGAYNEQFF. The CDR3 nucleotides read TGTGCCAGCTCACCAACGGGGGGCGCCTACAATGAGCAGTTCTTC. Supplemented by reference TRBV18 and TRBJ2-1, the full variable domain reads NAGVMQNPRHLVRRRGQEARLRCSPMKGHSHVYWYRQLPEEGLKFMVYLQKENIIDESGMPKERFSAEFPKEGPSILRIQQVVRGDSAAYFCASSPTGGAYNEQFFGPGTRLTVL.

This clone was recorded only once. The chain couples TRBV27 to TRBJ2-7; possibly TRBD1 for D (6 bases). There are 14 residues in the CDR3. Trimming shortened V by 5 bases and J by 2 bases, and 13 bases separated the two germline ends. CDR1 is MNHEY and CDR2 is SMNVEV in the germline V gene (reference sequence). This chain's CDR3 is CASSPWTEPYEQYF. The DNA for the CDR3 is TGTGCCAGCAGTCCGTGGACAGAACCCTACGAGCAGTACTTC.

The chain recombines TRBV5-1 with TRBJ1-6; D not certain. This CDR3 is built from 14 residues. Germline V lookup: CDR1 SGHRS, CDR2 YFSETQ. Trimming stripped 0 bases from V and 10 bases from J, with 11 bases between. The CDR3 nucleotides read TGCGCCAGCAGCTTGGGAGGGAATGGCTCACCCCTCCACTTT. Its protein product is CASSLGGNGSPLHF.

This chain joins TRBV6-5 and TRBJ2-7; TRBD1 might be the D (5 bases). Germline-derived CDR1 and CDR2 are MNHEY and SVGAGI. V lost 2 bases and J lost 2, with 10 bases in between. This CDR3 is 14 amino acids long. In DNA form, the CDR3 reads TGTGCCAGCAGTTACGGGGCTGGACCCTACGAGCAGTACTTC. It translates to CASSYGAGPYEQYF.

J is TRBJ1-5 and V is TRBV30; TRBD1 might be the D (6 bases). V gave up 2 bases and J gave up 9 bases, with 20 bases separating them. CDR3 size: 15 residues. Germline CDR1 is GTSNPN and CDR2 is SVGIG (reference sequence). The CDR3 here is CAWSFAGTQTRPQHF. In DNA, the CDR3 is TGTGCCTGGAGTTTCGCCGGGACACAAACCCGGCCCCAGCATTTT.

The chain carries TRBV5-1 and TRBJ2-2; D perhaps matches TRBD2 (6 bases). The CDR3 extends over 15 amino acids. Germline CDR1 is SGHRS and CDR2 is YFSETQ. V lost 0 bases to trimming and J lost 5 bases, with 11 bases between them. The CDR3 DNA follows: TGCGCCAGCAGCTTGGGACTAGTTGGAACCGGGGAGCTGTTTTTT. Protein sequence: CASSLGLVGTGELFF. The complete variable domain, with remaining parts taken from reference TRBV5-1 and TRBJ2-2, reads KAGVTQTPRYLIKTRGQQVTLSCSPISGHRSVSWYQQTPGQGLQFLFEYFSETQRNKGNFPGRFSGRQFSNSRSEMNVSTLELGDSALYLCASSLGLVGTGELFFGEGSRLTVL.

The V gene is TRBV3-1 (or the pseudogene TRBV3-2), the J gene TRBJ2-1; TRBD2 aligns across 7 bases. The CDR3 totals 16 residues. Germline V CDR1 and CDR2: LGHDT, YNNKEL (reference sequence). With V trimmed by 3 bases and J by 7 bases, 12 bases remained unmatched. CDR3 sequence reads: CASSQAGTTLGNEQFF. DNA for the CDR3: TGTGCCAGCAGCCAGGCCGGGACTACCTTGGGGAATGAGCAGTTCTTC.

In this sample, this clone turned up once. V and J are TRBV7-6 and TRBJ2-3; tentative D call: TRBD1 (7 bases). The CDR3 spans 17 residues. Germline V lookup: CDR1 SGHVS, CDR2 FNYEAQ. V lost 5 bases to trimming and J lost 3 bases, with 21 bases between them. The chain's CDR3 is CASSPGPRGVGTDTQYF. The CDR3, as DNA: TGTGCCAGCAGCCCAGGCCCCAGGGGGGTGGGAACAGATACGCAGTATTTT.

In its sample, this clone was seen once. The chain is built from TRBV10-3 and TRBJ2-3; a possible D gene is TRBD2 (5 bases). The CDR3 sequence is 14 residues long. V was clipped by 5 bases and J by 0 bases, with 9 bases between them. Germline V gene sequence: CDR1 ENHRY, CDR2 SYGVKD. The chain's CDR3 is CAISPGKSTDTQYF. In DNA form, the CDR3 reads TGTGCCATCAGTCCCGGGAAGAGCACAGATACGCAGTATTTT.

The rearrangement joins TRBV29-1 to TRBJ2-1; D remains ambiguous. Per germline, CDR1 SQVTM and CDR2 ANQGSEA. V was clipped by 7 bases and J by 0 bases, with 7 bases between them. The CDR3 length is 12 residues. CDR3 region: CSARSSYNEQFF. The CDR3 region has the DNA TGCAGCGCCCGGAGCTCCTACAATGAGCAGTTCTTC.

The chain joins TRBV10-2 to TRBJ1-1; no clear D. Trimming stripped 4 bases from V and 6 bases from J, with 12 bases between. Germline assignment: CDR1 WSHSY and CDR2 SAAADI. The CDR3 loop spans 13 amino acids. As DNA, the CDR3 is TGCGCCAGCAGTGTTCAGGATATCTCTGAAGCTTTCTTT. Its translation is CASSVQDISEAFF.

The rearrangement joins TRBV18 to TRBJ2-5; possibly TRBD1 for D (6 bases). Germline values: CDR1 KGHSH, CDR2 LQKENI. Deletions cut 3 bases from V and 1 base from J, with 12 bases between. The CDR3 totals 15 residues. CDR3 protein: CASSPEGGSQETQYF. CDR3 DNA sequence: TGTGCCAGCTCACCGGAAGGGGGATCCCAAGAGACCCAGTACTTC.

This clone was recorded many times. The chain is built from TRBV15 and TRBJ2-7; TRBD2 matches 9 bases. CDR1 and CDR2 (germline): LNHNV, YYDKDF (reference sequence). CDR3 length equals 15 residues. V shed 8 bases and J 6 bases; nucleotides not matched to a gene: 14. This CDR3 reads CATGSYSGGFSEQYF. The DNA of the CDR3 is TGTGCCACCGGGTCTTATAGCGGGGGTTTTTCCGAGCAGTACTTC.

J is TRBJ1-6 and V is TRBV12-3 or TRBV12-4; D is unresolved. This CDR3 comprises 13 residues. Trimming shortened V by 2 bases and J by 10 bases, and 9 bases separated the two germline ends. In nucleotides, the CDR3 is TGTGCCAGCAGTTTATTGGGCCTCTCACCCCTCCACTTT. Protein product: CASSLLGLSPLHF.

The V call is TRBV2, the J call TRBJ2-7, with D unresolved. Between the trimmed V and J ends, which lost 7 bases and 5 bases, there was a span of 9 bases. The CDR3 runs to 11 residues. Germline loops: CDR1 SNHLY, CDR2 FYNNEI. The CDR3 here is CASIYSHEQYF. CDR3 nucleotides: TGTGCCAGCATCTACTCACACGAGCAGTACTTC.

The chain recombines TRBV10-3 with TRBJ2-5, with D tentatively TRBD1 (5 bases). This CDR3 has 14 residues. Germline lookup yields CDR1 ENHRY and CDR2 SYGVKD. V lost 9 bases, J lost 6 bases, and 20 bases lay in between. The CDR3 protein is CAMKWAGFSKTQYF. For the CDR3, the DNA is TGTGCCATGAAATGGGCAGGGTTTTCGAAGACCCAGTACTTC.